The 4 T cell receptor beta chains in this list originate from one sample, sequenced in a study of Graves' ophthalmopathy and Graves' hyperthyroidism. The TCR beta CDR3 regions underwent amplification from RNA transcripts. In the first round, RT-PCR was carried out with HTBI primers, and a multiplex PCR formed the second round. TCRdb reprocessed the multiplex PCR reads via MiXCR and lists one record per CDR3 protein. Of about 550,000 distinct CDR3 sequences in the sample, approximately 37% were seen once. Sequenced: peripheral blood or thyroid tissue (not recorded which). Receptors were obtained from an adult man with Graves' hyperthyroidism.

Details on this clonotype: Given a much more abundant clone one base away, this may be a read error. This chain connects TRBV9 to TRBJ1-1; D gene ambiguous. Per germline, CDR1 SGDLS and CDR2 YYNGEE. This CDR3 has 16 residues. V was cut by 1 base and J by 5 bases, with 18 bases left in between. CDR3 coding DNA: TGTGCCAGCAGCGTAACTTTCAGGCGTGGGTTAACTGAAGCTTTCTTT. Amino acid sequence: CASSVTFRRGLTEAFF.

Points on this clonotype: A much larger clone lies a single base off, so this may be a read error. The chain has TRBV5-1 and TRBJ1-1; a weak D match, TRBD1 (6 bases). The length of the CDR3 is 13 residues. The germline gives CDR1 SGHRS, CDR2 YFSETQ. CDR3 sequence reads: CASSTTGRPEAFF. The CDR3 nucleotides are TGTGCCAGCAGCACCACAGGGCGGCCTGAAGCTTTCTTT.

CDR3 sequence reads: CSVGQGGSSYEQYF. In DNA, the CDR3 is TGCAGCGTGGGACAGGGCGGCAGCTCTTACGAGCAGTACTTC. V usage is TRBV29-1 and J usage is TRBJ2-7; 9 nucleotides line up with TRBD1. Germline V CDR1 and CDR2: SQVTM, ANQGSEA. The CDR3 is made up of 14 amino acids. The trim removed 6 bases at V and 4 bases at J, leaving 10 bases unmatched.

On this clonotype: A much larger clonotype is one base distant, so this may be a read error. This chain connects TRBV10-3 to TRBJ1-1; D ambiguous. V lost 5 bases and J 2 bases, leaving 9 bases between the germline ends. CDR1 and CDR2 (germline): ENHRY, SYGVKD. The CDR3 has 13 amino acids. CDR3 amino acids: CAISWALNTEAFF. The CDR3 nucleotides are TGTGCCATCAGTTGGGCCCTAAACACTGAAGCTTTCTTT.